This T cell receptor (beta chain) stems from a study of technical replicates of blood from a handful of donors. Trimming cost V 6 bases and J 4 bases, with 13 bases left between them. The CDR3 has 14 amino acids. The germline V gene has CDR1 MNHEY and CDR2 SVGAGI. Data came from immunoSEQ multiplex PCR; TCRdb stores just in-frame clones and leaves some out. The sample includes some 70,000 clones, more than 90% of them seen just once. The origin of this receptor is a human donor in good health. The rearrangement uses TRBV6-5 and TRBJ1-5, with D possibly matching TRBD1 (6 bases). Sequencing input: T cells isolated from PBMCs. The CDR3 nucleotides are TGTGCCAGCAGCATTGACAGGAGAAATCAGCCCCAGCATTTT. This encodes CASSIDRRNQPQHF.